What follows describes a single T cell receptor (beta chain). No antigen is known for it. There are no base qualities to consult, and no much larger clone falls within one base. The CDR3 regions of human TCRbeta chains were analyzed by immunosequencing. As for the authors' bioinformatics: TCRs in the repertoires were compared against a reference library of SARS-CoV-2-specific TCRs that had been generated with the MIRA antigen-specificity platform. Breadth was defined as the fraction of unique TCRs that were SARS-CoV-2-associated, and depth was defined as the fraction of total T cells that were SARS-CoV-2-associated. Using the MIRA data, each spike-specific TCR was mapped to the spike region that the TCR reacts to and placed in a CD4 or CD8 class. Log10-transformed breadth and depth values were compared by one-way ANOVA with Sidak's multiple comparisons tests. TCRdb provides this immuneACCESS table in a form limited to in-frame rearrangements. Some clones are lacking; in checked studies, under half of them reflect an unresolved V gene, and why the rest are absent is not known. The DNA was the basis for D and trimming; V, J and clone size are from that table. The sample includes approximately 100,000 clones, with roughly 89% observed a single time. The top ten constitute approximately 15% of the sample.

Its CDR3 holds 17 amino acids, cysteine through phenylalanine. Only the CDR3 region is kept as DNA, spanning 51 bases read in frame from base 1. For CDR1 and CDR2, the germline V gene lists MGHRA and YSYEKL. V loses 2 bases, J loses 0 bases, and the germline ends lie 17 bases apart. The sample originates from a study of T cell responses to AZD1222 COVID-19 vaccine (dated by TCRdb to about 2021). Describing the broader study: AZD1222 recipients whose second dose came at about 4 weeks and those whose second dose came at about 12 weeks were combined into one group, since spike-specific TCR depth and breadth did not differ between the two schedules. Trial participants were enrolled by age into 18-55, 56-69 and 70-plus year subgroups, with roughly 160, 29 and 62 TCR-sequenced participants respectively. A total of about 240 trial participants underwent TCR sequencing, of whom 207 received two doses of AZD1222 and some 25 received two doses of the MenACWY control vaccine. What the authors observed across the whole study: The 56-69-year group was small, and its depth increase did not reach significance, likely because of low power. Most participants were white British and females outnumbered males, and the authors suggested that clonal diversity may have been underestimated. The whole spike protein was spanned by vaccine-associated CD4 TCRs, and dominant responses were seen in regions 160-218 and 743-854. Reportedly, close to half of the unique spike-specific TCRs recognized epitopes lying outside the regions that are mutated in the B.1.351 and B.1.1.7 variants. Spike-specific TCR breadth and depth rose significantly after two AZD1222 doses compared with day 0 and with MenACWY recipients. Because no day 14 peak-response samples were available, the repertoires could be characterized only after the peak T cell response. Conclusions about previously exposed vaccinees are limited because only five to seven AZD1222 recipients were SARS-CoV-2 seropositive at baseline.

In the paper's terms, the time point label means: baseline before first vaccination. The vaccinee samples were drawn from two UK trials, COV001 and COV002, one of which was a single-blind randomized controlled phase 2/3 trial testing AZD1222 (ChAdOx1 nCoV-19) in healthy adults. For TCRbeta chain sequencing, PBMC samples from trial participants were taken at day 0 and at day 28 after the second dose. The chain couples TRBV4-1 to TRBJ2-7; 7 matching bases give a weak D call of TRBD1. The sequencing used peripheral blood, collected on day 0 of AZD1222 vaccination. The clonotype comes from an adult in good health. The CDR3 region: CASSQFAGQKSSYEQYF. The sequence in DNA is TGCGCCAGCAGCCAATTCGCGGGACAGAAGAGCTCCTACGAGCAGTACTTC.